The 12 T cell receptor beta chains in this list originate from one sample, sequenced in a study of sequential checkpoint blockade in melanoma. Treatment denoted: randomized to nivolumab then ipilimumab (arm A) or the reverse (arm B). Some clones are missing from TCRdb's copy, which holds only in-frame ones; the method was immunoSEQ multiplex PCR. This sample yields about 27,000 clones, of which about 80% are seen a single time; roughly 15% belongs to the top ten. The source was CD8+ T cells sorted from blood (inferred from file names), collected from a patient given nivolumab and ipilimumab in sequence. The receptors stem from a human donor with melanoma.

This chain connects TRBV27 to TRBJ1-6, with a tentative D call TRBD1 (6 bases). V was cut by 0 bases and J by 7 bases, with 10 bases left in between. Germline-derived CDR1 and CDR2 are MNHEY and SMNVEV (reference sequence). The CDR3 covers 15 residues. The chain's CDR3 is CASSLSGGRNSPLHF. CDR3 bases: TGTGCCAGCAGTTTATCGGGGGGGCGGAATTCACCCCTCCACTTT.

The genes are TRBV29-1 and TRBJ2-7, with TRBD1 matching 7 bases. Germline V gene lookup returns CDR1 SQVTM and CDR2 ANQGSEA. This CDR3 has 12 residues. Trimming at V came to 6 bases and at J to 4 bases, leaving 6 bases not matched to a gene. The CDR3 spells CSVGTDQYEQYF. In nucleotides, the CDR3 is TGCAGCGTAGGGACAGATCAGTACGAGCAGTACTTC.

The V and J genes are TRBV21-1 and TRBJ2-2; TRBD1 is the table's D call and was not checked against the DNA. TRBV21-1 is described as a pseudogene. This CDR3 is built from 19 residues. CDR3 amino acids: CASSKNRGRLGRLTGELFF. The CDR3 DNA sequence: TGTGCCAGCAGCAAAAACAGGGGCAGACTGGGGCGCCTGACCGGGGAGCTGTTTTTT.

The chain has TRBV9 and TRBJ1-1; D not certain. Germline CDR1 SGDLS, CDR2 YYNGEE. The CDR3 is 12 amino acids. V lost 5 bases, J lost 4 bases, and 9 bases lay in between. CDR3: CASSPYPTEAFF. The DNA of the CDR3 is TGTGCCAGCAGTCCCTATCCCACTGAAGCTTTCTTT.

The rearrangement joins TRBV9 to TRBJ2-7, with a tentative D call TRBD1 (6 bases). CDR1 is SGDLS and CDR2 is YYNGEE in the germline V gene. Trimming took 4 bases from V and 2 from J, leaving 13 bases between them. This CDR3 spans 14 amino acids. The CDR3 sequence: CASSLGDTTYEQYF. The CDR3 DNA sequence: TGTGCCAGCAGCCTAGGGGACACTACCTACGAGCAGTACTTC.

The CDR3 DNA sequence: TGTGCCAGCAGTTACGGGACACACCTCGAGCAGTACTTC. It encodes CASSYGTHLEQYF. The V call is TRBV6-5, the J call TRBJ2-7; TRBD1 is a possible D gene (6 bases). The CDR3 length is 13 residues. Germline lookup yields CDR1 MNHEY and CDR2 SVGAGI. The V and J ends lost 2 bases and 6 bases respectively, with 11 bases between them.

V is TRBV4-3 and J is TRBJ1-1; 7 positions agree with TRBD1. In germline, CDR1 is LGHNA, CDR2 YSLEER. The CDR3 consists of 16 residues. Trimming removed 0 bases from V and 8 bases from J; junction bases left unmatched: 12. The CDR3 nucleotides are TGCGCCAGCAGCCAAGACCGTACAGGGGCACTAAGGGAAGCTTTCTTT. Translating it yields CASSQDRTGALREAFF.

This sequence joins TRBV7-8 and TRBJ2-7, with D tentatively TRBD1 (9 bases). Looked up from germline, CDR1 is SGHVS and CDR2 is FQNEAQ. V was clipped by 4 bases and J by 9 bases, with 28 bases between them. The CDR3 totals 17 residues. The CDR3 DNA reads as TGTGCCAGCAGCTCAACGCGGGACAGGGAAGCGGGGGAGTTGCAGTACTTC. Translation gives CASSSTRDREAGELQYF.

V is TRBV5-5 and J is TRBJ2-7; TRBD2 is a possible D gene (5 bases). CDR3 size: 14 residues. Germline values: CDR1 SGHKS, CDR2 YYEKEE (reference sequence). Deletions cut 1 base from V and 6 bases from J, with 14 bases between. CDR3 coding DNA: TGTGCCAGCAGCTTGCTCAGCCCGGGGAGCGAGCAGTACTTC. Encoded protein: CASSLLSPGSEQYF. The whole variable domain, remainder taken from reference TRBV5-5 and TRBJ2-7, is DAGVTQSPTHLIKTRGQQVTLRCSPISGHKSVSWYQQVLGQGPQFIFQYYEKEERGRGNFPDRFSARQFPNYSSELNVNALLLGDSALYLCASSLLSPGSEQYFGPGTRLTVT.

The chain recombines TRBV4-3 with TRBJ2-1, with 13 bases fitting TRBD2. The CDR3 runs 17 residues. Looked up from germline, CDR1 is LGHNA and CDR2 is YSLEER. The J segment lost 7 bases and the V segment lost 3 bases, leaving 9 bases of the junction unmatched. The CDR3, as DNA: TGCGCCAGCAGCCATTCTTGGACTAGCGGGGGTATGAATGAGCAGTTCTTC. Encoded protein: CASSHSWTSGGMNEQFF.

V and J are TRBV28 and TRBJ1-5, with 8 nucleotides matching TRBD1. V lost 10 bases and J lost 6; bases outside the gene matches: 5. The CDR3 totals 12 residues. From germline, CDR1 is MDHEN and CDR2 SYDVKM. The CDR3 loop is CATRQGSQPQHF. The CDR3 DNA reads TGTGCCACTAGACAGGGGAGTCAGCCCCAGCATTTT.

The chain is built from TRBV28 and TRBJ2-3; 7 nucleotides align to TRBD2. There are 16 residues in the CDR3. Looked up from germline, CDR1 is MDHEN and CDR2 is SYDVKM. V lost 6 bases to trimming and J lost 2 bases; unmatched junction nucleotides: 11. CDR3 loop: CASSSRLGLITDTQYF. As DNA, the CDR3 is TGTGCCAGCAGCAGTAGATTGGGACTAATCACAGATACGCAGTATTTT.